The clone carrying this T cell receptor (beta chain) has more than one count but fewer than ten. Being one base from a much bigger clone, this may be a read error. This sample also contains other DNA sequences that code for the same CDR3. With 5 bases clipped from V and 1 base from J, the junction kept 1 base outside the gene matches. This CDR3 region has 13 residues. The germline gives CDR1 LGHDT, CDR2 YNNKEL (reference sequence). The sample belongs to a study of blood T cell repertoires in COVID-19. Study-level information: Samples representing acute and convalescent COVID-19 were sourced from the United States, Italy and Spain. The analysed material was cDNA or gDNA that came from T cells, B-cell-depleted T cells, or PBMCs.

Original methodology: Estimation of nucleated cell counts relied on the amplification of reference gene primers. TCRdb keeps only in-frame clones here, not all; method: immunoSEQ multiplex PCR. Clone size and V and J calls were adopted from that table, with D and trimming inferred from the DNA. The data contain some 400,000 clones, 85% to 90% of them singletons. The sample taken for sequencing was peripheral blood. This TCR came from a man aged 18 to 30 with active or convalescent COVID-19. The rearrangement links TRBV3-1 (or the pseudogene TRBV3-2) to TRBJ1-1, with 7 nucleotides matching TRBD1. CDR3 residues: CASSRQGNTEAFF. CDR3 nucleotide sequence: TGTGCCAGCAGCAGACAGGGGAACACTGAAGCTTTCTTT.